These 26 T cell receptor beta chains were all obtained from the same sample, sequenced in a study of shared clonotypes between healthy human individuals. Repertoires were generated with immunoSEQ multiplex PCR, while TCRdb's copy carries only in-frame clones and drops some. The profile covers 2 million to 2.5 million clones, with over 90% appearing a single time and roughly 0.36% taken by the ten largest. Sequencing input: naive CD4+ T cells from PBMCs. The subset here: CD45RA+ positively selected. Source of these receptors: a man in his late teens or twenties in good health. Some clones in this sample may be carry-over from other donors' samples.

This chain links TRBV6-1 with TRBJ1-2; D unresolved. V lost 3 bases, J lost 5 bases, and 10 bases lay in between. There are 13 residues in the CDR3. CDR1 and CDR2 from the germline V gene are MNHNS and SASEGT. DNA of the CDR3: TGTGCCAGCAGTGAGAGGTCGGAATATGGCTACACCTTC. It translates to CASSERSEYGYTF.

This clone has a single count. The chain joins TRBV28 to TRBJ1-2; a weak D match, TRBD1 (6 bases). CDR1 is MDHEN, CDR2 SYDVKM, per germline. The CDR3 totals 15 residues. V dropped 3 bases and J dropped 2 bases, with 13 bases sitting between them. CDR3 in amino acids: CASSFPGAPNYGYTF. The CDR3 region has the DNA TGTGCCAGCAGTTTTCCGGGGGCCCCCAACTATGGCTACACCTTC.

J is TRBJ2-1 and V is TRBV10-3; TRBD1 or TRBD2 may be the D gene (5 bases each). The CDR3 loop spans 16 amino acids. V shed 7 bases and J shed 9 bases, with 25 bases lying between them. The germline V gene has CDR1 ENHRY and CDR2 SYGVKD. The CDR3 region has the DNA TGTGCCATCAAAAGTAGTACGGGGCAGGGTGTCGCTGAGCAGTTCTTC. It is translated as CAIKSSTGQGVAEQFF.

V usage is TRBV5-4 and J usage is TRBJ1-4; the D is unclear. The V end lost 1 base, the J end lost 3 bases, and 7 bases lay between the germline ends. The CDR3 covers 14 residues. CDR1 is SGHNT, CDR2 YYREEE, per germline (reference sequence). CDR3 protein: CASSLSGSNEKLFF. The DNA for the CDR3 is TGTGCCAGCAGCTTGTCAGGATCTAATGAAAAACTGTTTTTT.

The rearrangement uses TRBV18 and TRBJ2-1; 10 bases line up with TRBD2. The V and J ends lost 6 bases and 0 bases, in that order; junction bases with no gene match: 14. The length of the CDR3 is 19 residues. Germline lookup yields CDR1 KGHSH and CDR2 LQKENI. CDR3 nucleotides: TGTGCCAGCTCTACAACTAGCGGGGCAACCACCCGCTCCTACAATGAGCAGTTCTTC. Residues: CASSTTSGATTRSYNEQFF.

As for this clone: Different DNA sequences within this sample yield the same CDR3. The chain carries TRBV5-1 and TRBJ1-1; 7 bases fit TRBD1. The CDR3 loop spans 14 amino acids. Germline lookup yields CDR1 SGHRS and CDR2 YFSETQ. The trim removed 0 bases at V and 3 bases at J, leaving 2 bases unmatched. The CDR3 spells CASSLVQGDTEAFF. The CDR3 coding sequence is TGCGCCAGCAGCTTGGTCCAGGGGGACACTGAAGCTTTCTTT.

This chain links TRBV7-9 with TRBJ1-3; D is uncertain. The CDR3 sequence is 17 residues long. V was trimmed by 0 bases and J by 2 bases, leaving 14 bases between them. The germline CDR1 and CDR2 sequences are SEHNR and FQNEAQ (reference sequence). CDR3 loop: CASSLALGHAAGNTIYF. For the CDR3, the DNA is TGTGCCAGCAGCTTAGCGCTAGGGCACGCCGCTGGAAACACCATATATTTT.

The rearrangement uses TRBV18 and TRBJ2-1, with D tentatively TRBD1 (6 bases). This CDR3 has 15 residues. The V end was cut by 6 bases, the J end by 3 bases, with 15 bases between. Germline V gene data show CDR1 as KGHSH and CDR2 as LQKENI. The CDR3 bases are TGTGCCAGCTCTTCCTTCCGGGACATCTACAATGAGCAGTTCTTC. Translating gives CASSSFRDIYNEQFF.

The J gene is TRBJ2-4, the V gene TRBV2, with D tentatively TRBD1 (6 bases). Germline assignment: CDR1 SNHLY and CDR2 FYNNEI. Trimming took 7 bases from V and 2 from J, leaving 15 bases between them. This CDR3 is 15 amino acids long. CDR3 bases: TGTGCCAGCACCCCGGACAGAACAACCAAAAACATTCAGTACTTC. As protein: CASTPDRTTKNIQYF.

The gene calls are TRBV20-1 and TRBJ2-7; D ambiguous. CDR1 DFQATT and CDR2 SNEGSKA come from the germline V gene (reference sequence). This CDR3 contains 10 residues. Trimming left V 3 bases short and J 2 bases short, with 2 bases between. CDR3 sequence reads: CSASPYEQYF. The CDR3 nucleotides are TGCAGTGCTAGTCCCTACGAGCAGTACTTC.

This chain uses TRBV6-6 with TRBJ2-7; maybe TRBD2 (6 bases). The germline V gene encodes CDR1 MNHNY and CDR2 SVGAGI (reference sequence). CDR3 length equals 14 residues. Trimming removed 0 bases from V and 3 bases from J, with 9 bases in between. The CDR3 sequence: CASSYSEGGYEQYF. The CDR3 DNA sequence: TGTGCCAGCAGTTACTCGGAGGGCGGCTACGAGCAGTACTTC.

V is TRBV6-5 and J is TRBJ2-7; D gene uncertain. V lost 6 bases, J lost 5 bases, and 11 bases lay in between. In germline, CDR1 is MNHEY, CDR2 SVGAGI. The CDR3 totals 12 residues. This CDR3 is CASSRGENEQYF. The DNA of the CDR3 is TGTGCCAGCAGCAGAGGTGAAAACGAGCAGTACTTC.

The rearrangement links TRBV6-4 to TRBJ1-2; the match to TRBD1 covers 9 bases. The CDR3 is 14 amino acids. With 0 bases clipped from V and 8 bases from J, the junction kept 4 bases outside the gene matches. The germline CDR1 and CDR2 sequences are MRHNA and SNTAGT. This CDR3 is CASSDSQGARGYTF. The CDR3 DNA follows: TGTGCCAGCAGTGACTCACAGGGGGCAAGGGGCTACACCTTC.

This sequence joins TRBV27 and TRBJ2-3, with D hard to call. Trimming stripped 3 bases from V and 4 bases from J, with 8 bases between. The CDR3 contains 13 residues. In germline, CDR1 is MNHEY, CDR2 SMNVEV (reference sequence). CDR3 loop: CASSFIVADTQYF. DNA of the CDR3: TGTGCCAGCAGTTTTATAGTGGCAGATACGCAGTATTTT.

CDR3 nucleotides: TGCAGTGCTCGGCCGAATAGGGAGCAGTTCTTC. Translated: CSARPNREQFF. The V call is TRBV20-1, the J call TRBJ2-1; D gene uncertain. Trimming stripped 5 bases from V and 10 bases from J, with 12 bases between. CDR1 and CDR2 from the germline V gene are DFQATT and SNEGSKA (reference sequence). The CDR3 runs 11 residues.

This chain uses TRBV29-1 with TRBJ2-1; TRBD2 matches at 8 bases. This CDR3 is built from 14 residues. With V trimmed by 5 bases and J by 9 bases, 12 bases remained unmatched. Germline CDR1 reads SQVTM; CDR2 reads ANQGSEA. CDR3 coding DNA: TGCAGCGTTACCGGGTTGCGGGAGGAGGGTGAGCAGTTCTTC. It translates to CSVTGLREEGEQFF.

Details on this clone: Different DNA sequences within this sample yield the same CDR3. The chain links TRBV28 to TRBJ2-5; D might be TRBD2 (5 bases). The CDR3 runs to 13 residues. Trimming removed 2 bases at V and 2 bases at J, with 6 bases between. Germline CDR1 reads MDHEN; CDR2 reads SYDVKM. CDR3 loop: CASSLGLQETQYF. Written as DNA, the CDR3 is TGTGCCAGCAGTTTAGGACTTCAAGAGACCCAGTACTTC.

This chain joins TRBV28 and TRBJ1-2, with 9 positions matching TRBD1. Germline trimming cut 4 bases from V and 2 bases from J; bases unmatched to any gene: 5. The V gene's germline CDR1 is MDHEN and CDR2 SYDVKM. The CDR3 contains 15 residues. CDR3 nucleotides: TGTGCCAGCAGTTCACAGGGACAGGGCAACTATGGCTACACCTTC. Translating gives CASSSQGQGNYGYTF.

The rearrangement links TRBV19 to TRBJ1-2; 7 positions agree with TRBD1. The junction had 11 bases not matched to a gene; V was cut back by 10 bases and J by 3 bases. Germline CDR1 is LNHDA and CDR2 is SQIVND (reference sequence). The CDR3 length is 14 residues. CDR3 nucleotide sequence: TGTGCCACCTCACGGAACAGGGGTGACTATGGCTACACCTTC. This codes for CATSRNRGDYGYTF.

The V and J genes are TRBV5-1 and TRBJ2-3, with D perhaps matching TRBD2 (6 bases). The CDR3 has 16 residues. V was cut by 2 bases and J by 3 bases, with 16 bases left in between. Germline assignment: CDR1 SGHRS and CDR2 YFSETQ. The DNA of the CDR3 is TGCGCCAGCAGCTTTTTTCCCCAACGGGAGACAGATACGCAGTATTTT. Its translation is CASSFFPQRETDTQYF.

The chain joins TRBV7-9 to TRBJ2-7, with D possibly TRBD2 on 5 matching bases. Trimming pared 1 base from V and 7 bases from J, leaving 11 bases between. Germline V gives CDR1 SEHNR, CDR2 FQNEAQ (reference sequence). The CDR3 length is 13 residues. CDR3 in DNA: TGTGCCAGCAGCTTAGGAGAACGGGATGAGCAGTACTTC. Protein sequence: CASSLGERDEQYF.

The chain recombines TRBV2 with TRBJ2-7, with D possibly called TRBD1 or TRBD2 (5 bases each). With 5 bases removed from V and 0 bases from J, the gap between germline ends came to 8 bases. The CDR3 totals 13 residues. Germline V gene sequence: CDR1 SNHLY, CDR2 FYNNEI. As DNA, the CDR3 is TGTGCCAGCAGTACCGGGACCTCCTACGAGCAGTACTTC. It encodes CASSTGTSYEQYF.

CDR3 in amino acids: CASSPGQLSTGELFF. Here the CDR3 DNA reads TGCGCCAGCAGCCCTGGACAGCTCTCCACCGGGGAGCTGTTTTTT. The chain has TRBV5-1 and TRBJ2-2, with D perhaps TRBD1 (6 bases). Between the trimmed V and J ends, which lost 4 bases and 4 bases, there was a span of 14 bases. The CDR3 totals 15 residues. Germline lookup yields CDR1 SGHRS and CDR2 YFSETQ.

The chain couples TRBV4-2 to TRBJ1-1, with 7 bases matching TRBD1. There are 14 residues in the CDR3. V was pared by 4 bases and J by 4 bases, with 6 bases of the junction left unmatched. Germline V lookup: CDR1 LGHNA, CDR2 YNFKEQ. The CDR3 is CASSLRQGSTEAFF. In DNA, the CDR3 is TGTGCCAGCAGCCTAAGACAGGGTAGCACTGAAGCTTTCTTT.

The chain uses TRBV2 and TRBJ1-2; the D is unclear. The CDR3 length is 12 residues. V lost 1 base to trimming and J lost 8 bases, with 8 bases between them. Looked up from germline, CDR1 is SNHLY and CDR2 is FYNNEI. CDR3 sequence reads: CASSEEGLGYTF. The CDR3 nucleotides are TGTGCCAGCAGTGAAGAAGGACTGGGCTACACCTTC.

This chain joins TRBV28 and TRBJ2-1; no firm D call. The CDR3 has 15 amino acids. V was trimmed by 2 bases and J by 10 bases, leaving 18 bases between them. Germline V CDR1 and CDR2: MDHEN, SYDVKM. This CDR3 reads CASSLIRLGEQEQFF. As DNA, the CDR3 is TGTGCCAGCAGTTTAATTCGGCTAGGCGAGCAAGAGCAGTTCTTC.